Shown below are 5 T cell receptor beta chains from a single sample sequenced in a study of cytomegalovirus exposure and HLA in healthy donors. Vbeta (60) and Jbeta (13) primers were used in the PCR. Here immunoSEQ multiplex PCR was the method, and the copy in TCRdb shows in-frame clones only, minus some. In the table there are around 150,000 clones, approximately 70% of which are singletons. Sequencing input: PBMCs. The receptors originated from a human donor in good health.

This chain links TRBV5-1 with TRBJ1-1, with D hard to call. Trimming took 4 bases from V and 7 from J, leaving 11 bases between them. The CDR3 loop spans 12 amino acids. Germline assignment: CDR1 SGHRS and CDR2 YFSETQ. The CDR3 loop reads CASSPGEGEAFF. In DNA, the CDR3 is TGCGCCAGCAGCCCTGGGGAGGGTGAAGCTTTCTTT. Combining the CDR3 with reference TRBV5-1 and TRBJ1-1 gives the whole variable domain KAGVTQTPRYLIKTRGQQVTLSCSPISGHRSVSWYQQTPGQGLQFLFEYFSETQRNKGNFPGRFSGRQFSNSRSEMNVSTLELGDSALYLCASSPGEGEAFFGQGTRLTVV.

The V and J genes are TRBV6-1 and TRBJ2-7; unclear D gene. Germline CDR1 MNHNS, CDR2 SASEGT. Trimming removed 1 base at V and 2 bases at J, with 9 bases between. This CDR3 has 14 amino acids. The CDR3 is CASSEESITYEQYF. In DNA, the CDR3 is TGTGCCAGCAGTGAAGAATCTATAACCTACGAGCAGTACTTC.

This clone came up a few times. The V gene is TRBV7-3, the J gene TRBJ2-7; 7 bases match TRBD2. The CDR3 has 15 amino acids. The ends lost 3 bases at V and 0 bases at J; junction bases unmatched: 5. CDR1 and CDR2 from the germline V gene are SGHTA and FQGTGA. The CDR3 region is CASSLFPGGSYEQYF. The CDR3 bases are TGTGCCAGCAGCTTGTTCCCGGGGGGCTCCTACGAGCAGTACTTC.

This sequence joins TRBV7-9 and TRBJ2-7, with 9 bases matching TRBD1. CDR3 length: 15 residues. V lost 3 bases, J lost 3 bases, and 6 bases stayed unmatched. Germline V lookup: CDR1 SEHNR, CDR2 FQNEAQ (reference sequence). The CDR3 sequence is CASSFSRQGGYEQYF. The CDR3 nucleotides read TGTGCCAGCAGCTTCTCCAGACAGGGGGGCTACGAGCAGTACTTC.

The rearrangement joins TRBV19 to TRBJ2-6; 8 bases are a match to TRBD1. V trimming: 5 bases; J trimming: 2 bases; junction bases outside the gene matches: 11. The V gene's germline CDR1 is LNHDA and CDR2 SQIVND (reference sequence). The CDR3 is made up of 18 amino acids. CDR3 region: CASSLRGQGATGANVLTF. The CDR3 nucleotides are TGTGCCAGTAGTCTCCGGGGGCAGGGGGCGACTGGGGCCAACGTCCTGACTTTC.